These T cell receptor beta chains were read from a single sample in a study of regulatory T cells in long-lasting Graves disease. TCRdb called the multiplex PCR reads again in MiXCR, with one record for every CDR3 protein. This table has a few hundred thousand distinct CDR3 sequences, around 11% appearing once. These records were also assigned to another study, of T cells in Graves' hyperthyroidism and ophthalmopathy.

The sequencing here drew on peripheral blood mononuclear cells (PBMCs), taken at new diagnosis, from a patient treated with antithyroid drugs. Source of these receptors: a woman aged 18 to 35 with Graves disease. The CDR3 runs from the conserved cysteine through the conserved F or W. The D gene is left open where the match is weak. Where a row states a size, it is once, few, many or the class of an expanded clone; other rows omit it.

J,size,V,D,DNA,CDR3
TRBJ2-1,many,TRBV9,.,TGTGCCAGCAGCGTGGGCGGGCCCGGTTACAATGAGCAGTTCTTC,CASSVGGPGYNEQFF
TRBJ1-1,many,TRBV27,.,TGTGCCAGCAGTTCGGGGGTATTAGCTTTCTTT,CASSSGVLAFF
TRBJ2-5,many,TRBV28,TRBD2,TGTGCCAGCAGTTCGCCGGGACTAGCGAAAGAGACCCAGTACTTC,CASSSPGLAKETQYF
TRBJ2-1,many,TRBV6-5,.,TGTGCCAGCAGTTACAGTCGGGAGAAGAGGGGGTACAATGAGCAGTTCTTC,CASSYSREKRGYNEQFF
TRBJ2-2,.,TRBV20-1,.,TGCAGTGCTAGAGATCGGGTAGCGGTGAACACCGGGGAGCTGTTTTTT,CSARDRVAVNTGELFF
TRBJ2-1,few,TRBV5-4,.,TGTGCCAGCAGCTTAGGTTTTACCCAGTTCTTC,CASSLGFTQFF
TRBJ2-1,many,TRBV19,TRBD2,TGTGCCAGTAGTATTTTGGCGGGAGGCCTTAGCTCCTACAATGAGCAGTTCTTC,CASSILAGGLSSYNEQFF
TRBJ2-1,many,TRBV11-3,.,TGTGCCAGCAGCTTAGGTTCCGGCGAGAGGCAGTTCTTC,CASSLGSGERQFF
TRBJ1-1,.,TRBV5-8,.,TGTGCCAGCAGCTTTCGCGGGAGGGGCACTGAAGCTTTCTTT,CASSFRGRGTEAFF
TRBJ1-6,many,TRBV4-1,.,TGCGCCAGCAGCCAAGGTTACGGCACAGCCTCCTATAATTCACCCCTCCACTTT,CASSQGYGTASYNSPLHF
TRBJ2-1,.,TRBV7-2,.,TGTGCCAGCAGCTTTTCAGGGAAGGAGACCCAGTTCTTC,CASSFSGKETQFF
TRBJ2-1,many,TRBV9,TRBD2,TGTGCCAGCAGTGCCCCGACTAGCGGAGTGGGTGAGCAGTTCTTC,CASSAPTSGVGEQFF
TRBJ2-5,many,TRBV20-1,.,TGCAGTGCTAGAGATCGGGAGACTAGGGGGCGAGTGACCCAGTACTTC,CSARDRETRGRVTQYF
TRBJ2-2,few,TRBV3-1,.,TGTGCCAGCAGGTCTCAGGGGCCCTTTGAGAACACCGGGGAGCTGTTTTTT,CASRSQGPFENTGELFF
TRBJ2-1,many,TRBV7-9,.,TGTGCCAGCAGCCCCATGGGTTGGGGTACCGATGAGCAGTTCTTC,CASSPMGWGTDEQFF
TRBJ2-5,many,TRBV12-3/TRBV12-4,TRBD1,TGTGCCAGCAGTTCCGGACAGGACAGTCTGGAGACCCAGTACTTC,CASSSGQDSLETQYF
TRBJ2-7,many,TRBV28,.,TGTGCCAGCAGGCAAGGACTACACCCATCCTACGAGCAGTACTTC,CASRQGLHPSYEQYF
TRBJ1-2,many,TRBV11-2,.,TGTGCCAGCAGCCCCTACCGGGTAGGGGCCCTAGAAGGCTACACCTTC,CASSPYRVGALEGYTF
TRBJ2-2,many,TRBV7-2,.,TGTGCCAGCAGCTACTGGGGGGACACCGGGGAGCTGTTTTTT,CASSYWGDTGELFF
TRBJ1-1,many,TRBV3-1,.,TGTGCCAGCAGCTACCCGGGACGGGGACCTGAAGCTTTCTTT,CASSYPGRGPEAFF
TRBJ2-5,many,TRBV18,.,TGTGCCAGCTCAAAACAGGGCGGGTCGCAAGAGACCCAGTACTTC,CASSKQGGSQETQYF
TRBJ2-1,many,TRBV18,TRBD1,TGTGCCAGCTCACCACCGGGTGACAGGGGGCAGTTCTTC,CASSPPGDRGQFF
TRBJ2-4,many,TRBV10-3,TRBD1,TGTGCCATCAGTGAAGGGGGCACGGACATTCAGTACTTC,CAISEGGTDIQYF
TRBJ2-1,many,TRBV12-3/TRBV12-4,.,TGTGCCAGCAGGGGGGGACAGGGAAGGAGGAGCGGGAGGGCCTCCAGCAATGAGCAGTTCTTC,CASRGGQGRRSGRASSNEQFF
TRBJ2-3,many,TRBV7-3,.,TGTGCCAGCAGCTTAACTTCGGATACGCAGTATTTT,CASSLTSDTQYF
TRBJ1-4,many,TRBV6-1,.,TGTGCCAGCGAAGGGGCCGGGGAACGGCCGATTAATGAAAAACTGTTTTTT,CASEGAGERPINEKLFF
TRBJ1-1,.,TRBV12-3/TRBV12-4,TRBD1,TGTGCCAGCAGTTTTAGGACAGGGAACGAAGCTTTCTTT,CASSFRTGNEAFF
TRBJ1-1,many,TRBV6-9,.,TGTGCCAGCAGTTACAGACCGGGGCAGCCGGAAGCTTTCTTT,CASSYRPGQPEAFF
TRBJ2-1,many,TRBV12-3/TRBV12-4,.,TGTGCCAGCAGCCCTGTAGGGTACAATGAGCAGTTCTTC,CASSPVGYNEQFF
TRBJ2-3,many,TRBV7-2,TRBD2,TGTGCCAGCAGCTCGGCGGGGGGGTACACAGATACGCAGTATTTT,CASSSAGGYTDTQYF
TRBJ2-3,few,TRBV12-3/TRBV12-4,TRBD2,TGTGCCAGCACCTCCCGGGGGGACACAGATACGCAGTATTTT,CASTSRGDTDTQYF
TRBJ2-7,many,TRBV27,TRBD1,TGTGCCAGCAGTCTACGGACAGGGGCCATCTACGAGCAGTACTTC,CASSLRTGAIYEQYF
TRBJ1-1,many,TRBV12-3/TRBV12-4,.,TGTGCCAGCAGTTTACAGGGGCGAAACACTGAAGCTTTCTTT,CASSLQGRNTEAFF
TRBJ2-1,many,TRBV7-9,.,TGTGCCAGCAGCCTTGGAGGGGTCAATGAGCAGTTCTTC,CASSLGGVNEQFF
TRBJ1-5,many,TRBV29-1,TRBD1,TGCAGCGTTAGGACAGGGTCGGAATATAGCAATCAGCCCCAGCATTTT,CSVRTGSEYSNQPQHF
TRBJ2-5,many,TRBV30,.,TGTGCCTGGAGCGCACTGGTTGGGGAGACCCAGTACTTC,CAWSALVGETQYF
TRBJ2-3,many,TRBV13,TRBD2,TGTGCCAGCAGCTTCGCCGAACTAGCGGGAGGAGAAGGGGGCACAGATACGCAGTATTTT,CASSFAELAGGEGGTDTQYF
TRBJ1-5,few,TRBV27,.,TGTGCCAGCAGTTCCTCGAGGGGCTTTAATCAGCCCCAGCATTTT,CASSSSRGFNQPQHF
TRBJ1-2,many,TRBV7-8,TRBD1,TGTGCCAGCAGCTTAGTATCCTCTCTAGGACAGGGCGGCTATGGCTACACCTTC,CASSLVSSLGQGGYGYTF
TRBJ2-2,.,TRBV5-4,TRBD1,TGTGCCAGTGTGGACAGGGAGTCCGGGGAGCTGTTTTTT,CASVDRESGELFF
TRBJ1-6,many,TRBV30,TRBD1,TGTGCCTGGAGGTCGACAGGGAGTAATTCACCCCTCCACTTT,CAWRSTGSNSPLHF
TRBJ2-5,many,TRBV20-1,TRBD2,TGCAGTGCTAGAGATCGTCTAGCGGGGAAAGAGACCCAGTACTTC,CSARDRLAGKETQYF
TRBJ2-1,many,TRBV7-9,.,TGTGCCAGCAGCTCTCGGGACCGAAACTACAATGAGCAGTTCTTC,CASSSRDRNYNEQFF
TRBJ2-2,.,TRBV10-3,TRBD2,TGTGCCATCAGTGACCTGACTAGCGGGAGGGGAAACACCGGGGAGCTGTTTTTT,CAISDLTSGRGNTGELFF
TRBJ2-6,few,TRBV3-1,.,TGTGCCAGCAGCCAACGATGGCTGACAGTGTCTAGGGCCAACGTCCTGACTTTC,CASSQRWLTVSRANVLTF
TRBJ2-7,.,TRBV3-1,TRBD2,TGTGCCAGCAGCCAAGATCTACTAGCGGTCTACGAGCAGTACTTC,CASSQDLLAVYEQYF
TRBJ1-1,many,TRBV29-1,.,TGCAGCGTGGAGAAGCAGAACACTGAAGCTTTCTTT,CSVEKQNTEAFF
TRBJ2-5,.,TRBV29-1,TRBD2,TGCAGCGTTGAAGAAATGGGACTAGCGGGGGGGTTTGAAGAGACCCAGTACTTC,CSVEEMGLAGGFEETQYF
TRBJ1-2,.,TRBV4-3,TRBD1,TGCGCCAGCAGCTCCGGACAGGGGAGCTATGGCTACACCTTC,CASSSGQGSYGYTF
TRBJ1-1,many,TRBV12-3/TRBV12-4,.,TGTGCCAGCAGTTTCCATCACGGTATAGGCCTGAACACTGAAGCTTTCTTT,CASSFHHGIGLNTEAFF
TRBJ2-7,many,TRBV24-1,.,TGTGCCACCAGTGAGGAGACCCCGAGAAACTACGAGCAGTACTTC,CATSEETPRNYEQYF
TRBJ1-1,many,TRBV9,.,TGTGCCAGCTCTCCTTCGGACGCGCCCCTCACTGAAGCTTTCTTT,CASSPSDAPLTEAFF
TRBJ1-5,.,TRBV27,.,TGTGCCAGCAGACACCTAAACAGCAATCAGCCCCAGCATTTT,CASRHLNSNQPQHF
TRBJ2-7,.,TRBV5-6,.,TGTGCCAGCAGCGGCGCCGGGGTCCAAACCTACGAGCAGTACTTC,CASSGAGVQTYEQYF
TRBJ2-2,many,TRBV13,.,TGTGCCAGCAGTTTGACAGGGAACACCGGGGAGCTGTTTTTT,CASSLTGNTGELFF